This is a list of T cell receptor beta chains from one sample in a study of CD8+CD57+ T cells in acquired aplastic anemia. MiXCR was run by TCRdb on the reads, yielding one entry per CDR3 protein. Of about 160,000 distinct CDR3 sequences in the sample, 45% to 50% were seen once. The sequencing input was sorted CD4+, CD8+, or CD8+CD57+ T cells (not recorded which) from PBMCs. These receptors were collected from a human donor with aplastic anemia. Each CDR3 is given with its conserved first and last residue. Each record gives: V gene, J gene, D gene, clone size, CDR3 protein, CDR3 DNA. D genes are given only for firm matches. Clone size appears in some rows only: once, few, many, or a class for an expanded clone.

TRBV2	TRBJ2-3	-	-	CASSFAGAFDTQYF	TGTGCCAGCAGCTTTGCGGGGGCCTTTGATACGCAGTATTTT
TRBV7-8	TRBJ2-2	-	-	CASSLIGAGELFF	TGTGCCAGCAGCTTAATAGGGGCCGGGGAGCTGTTTTTT
TRBV6-2/TRBV6-3	TRBJ2-2	TRBD1	-	CASSYMGQGAVFF	TGTGCCAGCAGTTATATGGGACAGGGAGCGGTTTTTTTT
TRBV10-3	TRBJ1-1	-	-	CAISDFDSEAFF	TGTGCCATCAGTGACTTCGACAGTGAAGCTTTCTTT
TRBV27	TRBJ2-6	-	-	CASSLGAPFSGANVLTF	TGTGCCAGCAGTTTGGGGGCTCCATTCTCTGGGGCCAACGTCCTGACTTTC
TRBV6-1	TRBJ1-6	-	-	CASIERGRSYNSPLHF	TGTGCCAGCATCGAACGAGGCCGCTCCTATAATTCACCCCTCCACTTT
TRBV7-9	TRBJ2-7	-	few	CASSFTGYEQYF	TGTGCCAGCAGCTTTACAGGGTACGAGCAGTACTTC
TRBV11-3	TRBJ2-1	-	-	CASSSYNERFF	TGTGCCAGCAGCTCCTACAATGAGCGGTTCTTC
TRBV5-1	TRBJ1-2	-	many	CASSLLAGDGYTF	TGCGCCAGCAGCTTGCTCGCGGGGGATGGCTACACCTTC
TRBV7-9	TRBJ1-4	TRBD1	many	CASSNRGRGFEKLFF	TGTGCCAGCAGCAACAGGGGGCGAGGGTTTGAAAAACTGTTTTTT
TRBV9	TRBJ1-1	TRBD1	-	CASSEGTGSMNTEAFF	TGTGCCAGCAGCGAGGGGACAGGAAGCATGAACACTGAAGCTTTCTTT
TRBV19	TRBJ1-2	-	-	CASSIPASDYGYTF	TGTGCCAGTAGTATCCCTGCCAGCGACTATGGCTACACCTTC
TRBV19	TRBJ1-5	TRBD1	-	CASSIGGQGISQHF	TGTGCCAGTAGTATAGGGGGACAGGGGATATCCCAGCATTTT
TRBV27	TRBJ1-2	-	few	CASSLGRFGGYTF	TGTGCCAGCAGTCTGGGCCGTTTTGGTGGCTACACCTTC
TRBV2	TRBJ2-7	TRBD2	many	CASSVAGLAAYEQYF	TGTGCCAGCAGTGTAGCAGGACTAGCCGCCTACGAGCAGTACTTC
TRBV5-1	TRBJ1-5	TRBD1	many	CASSFGTGVNQPQHF	TGCGCCAGCAGCTTTGGTACAGGGGTCAATCAGCCCCAGCATTTT
TRBV9	TRBJ2-7	TRBD2	few	CASSVRTSSEQYF	TGTGCCAGCAGCGTACGGACTAGCTCCGAGCAGTACTTC
TRBV2	TRBJ1-1	TRBD1	-	CASSRTGGGNTEAFF	TGTGCCAGCAGTCGAACAGGGGGTGGGAACACTGAAGCTTTCTTT
TRBV5-1	TRBJ2-6	TRBD2	-	CASSLGGSSGANVLTF	TGCGCCAGCAGCTTGGGCGGGAGCTCTGGGGCCAACGTCCTGACTTTC
TRBV9	TRBJ2-1	-	many	CASSVDGEAYNEQFF	TGTGCCAGCAGCGTAGATGGGGAAGCCTACAATGAGCAGTTCTTC
TRBV20-1	TRBJ2-7	-	many	CSAEPGPEDEQYF	TGCAGTGCAGAACCCGGGCCTGAGGACGAGCAGTACTTC
TRBV12-3/TRBV12-4	TRBJ2-1	-	-	CASVRAGASEQFF	TGTGCCAGCGTTAGGGCGGGGGCCAGCGAGCAGTTCTTC
TRBV20-1	TRBJ2-1	-	many	CSADDGTSSYNEQFF	TGCAGTGCCGATGACGGGACGAGCTCCTACAATGAGCAGTTCTTC